The sequence of this T cell receptor (beta chain) was determined in a study of cytotoxic CD8 clonotypes in ibrutinib-treated CLL. Study results and limitations: Stable or contracted on treatment, public clonotypes were also uncommon.

Assay used: immunoSEQ multiplex PCR; TCRdb lists only in-frame clones, some missing. The repertoire holds under 200,000 clones, with more than 65% as singletons. Trimming took 1 base from V and 6 from J, leaving 11 bases between them. The germline V gene has CDR1 SQVTM and CDR2 ANQGSEA. The CDR3 loop spans 13 amino acids. On this clone: As yet, its antigen is unknown.

The TCR beta libraries used about 2 micrograms of genomic DNA that came from cryopreserved PBMCs. Sequenced material: PBMCs, taken after 12 months of ibrutinib treatment. This sequence was found in a human donor with chronic lymphocytic leukemia. The chain carries TRBV29-1 and TRBJ2-3; D not certain. CDR3 DNA sequence: TGCAGCGTTGAAGTTGCCTTAACGGATACGCAGTATTTT. Protein product: CSVEVALTDTQYF.